This T cell receptor (beta chain) is drawn from a study of Graves' ophthalmopathy and Graves' hyperthyroidism. Study-level background: Peripheral blood was gathered at the point of initial diagnosis, before any treatment started.

With respect to this clonotype: Its antigen remains unknown.

CDR3 length: 13 amino acids. Trimming took 3 bases from V and 10 from J, leaving 15 bases between them. In germline, CDR1 is MDHEN, CDR2 SYDVKM. Study findings and constraints: Prediction of ophthalmopathy progression reached around 71% sensitivity and about 72% specificity.

The diagnosis combined clinical symptoms, thyroxine, TRAb, thyroid ultrasound and orbital computed tomography scans. Transcripts of RNA were the source for amplifying TCR beta CDR3 regions. RT-PCR with HTBI primers came first, then second-round multiplex PCR. TCRdb ran MiXCR on the multiplex PCR reads and lists one entry per CDR3 protein. The profile shows fewer than 250,000 distinct CDR3 sequences, 25% to 30% of them singletons. Material: peripheral blood. The receptor was derived from a man aged 45-65 years with Graves' ophthalmopathy. This chain connects TRBV28 to TRBJ1-1, with no clear D. Written as DNA, the CDR3 is TGTGCCAGCAGTTTGGAGAGGAGCAGTGGAGCTTTCTTT. Translation gives CASSLERSSGAFF.